A single sample is the source of the 5 T cell receptor beta chains below, sequenced in a study of T-cell memory formation after mild COVID-19. TCRdb re-called the 5' RACE reads with MiXCR, one entry per CDR3 protein. This table holds 350,000 to 550,000 distinct CDR3 sequences, about a sixth found once. Sequenced sample: PBMCs or a T cell subset sorted from them (not recorded which). The receptor set was obtained from a man between 18 and 35 years old who had mild COVID-19 (a few samples of this study predate the infection). Cell type and time point are not known.

The chain joins TRBV7-2 to TRBJ1-2; the D is unclear. Trimming removed 4 bases from V and 6 bases from J, with 12 bases in between. The germline gives CDR1 SGHTA, CDR2 FQGNSA. The length of the CDR3 is 13 residues. DNA of the CDR3: TGTGCCAGCAGCTCCATCCGGCTGGATGGCTACACCTTC. Its protein product is CASSSIRLDGYTF.

The table lists this clonotype with a few counts. The chain couples TRBV9 to TRBJ2-5; 8 nucleotides line up with TRBD1. The CDR3 sequence is 15 residues long. The germline CDR1 and CDR2 sequences are SGDLS and YYNGEE. The V gene end was trimmed by 1 base and the J gene end by 3 bases; junction bases not matched to a gene: 5. The CDR3: CASSVSDRGEETQYF. CDR3 sequence (DNA): TGTGCCAGCAGCGTAAGTGACAGGGGAGAAGAGACCCAGTACTTC. The variable domain in full, completed from reference TRBV9 and TRBJ2-5, reads DSGVTQTPKHLITATGQRVTLRCSPRSGDLSVYWYQQSLDQGLQFLIQYYNGEERAKGNILERFSAQQFPDLHSELNLSSLELGDSALYFCASSVSDRGEETQYFGPGTRLLVL.

This rearrangement joins TRBV5-1 to TRBJ2-5, with D perhaps TRBD1 or TRBD2 (5 bases each). V was shortened by 6 bases and J by 3 bases, with 9 bases between the two germline ends. The CDR3 spans 12 residues. CDR1 is SGHRS, CDR2 YFSETQ, per germline. CDR3 DNA sequence: TGCGCCAGCAAGGGGAGTGAAGAGACCCAGTACTTC. Translated: CASKGSEETQYF.

This clonotype was observed at least ten times. The chain uses TRBV4-1 and TRBJ2-7, with 7 bases that match TRBD2. Trimming took 1 base from V and 2 from J; bases not matched to a gene: 5. This CDR3 is 15 amino acids long. Germline V gene data show CDR1 as MGHRA and CDR2 as YSYEKL. The CDR3 loop is CASSQVGEGTYEQYF. The CDR3 nucleotides read TGCGCCAGCAGCCAAGTCGGGGAGGGGACCTACGAGCAGTACTTC.

This clonotype showed up just a few times. The chain uses TRBV4-3 and TRBJ2-3; possibly TRBD2 for D (5 bases). CDR3 length: 13 residues. V was shortened by 10 bases and J by 3 bases, with 14 bases between the two germline ends. Germline-derived CDR1 and CDR2 are LGHNA and YSLEER. CDR3 DNA: TGCGCCACCGGAGGCCCAGAAACAGATACGCAGTATTTT. Its protein product is CATGGPETDTQYF.